The 5 T cell receptor beta chains below were found in one sample sequenced in a study of cytomegalovirus exposure and HLA in healthy donors (dated by TCRdb to 2017 to 2019). The library was produced with the immunoSEQ multiplex PCR assay. The multiplex PCR relied on a mix of 60 forward primers for TCR Vbeta segments and 13 reverse primers for TCR Jbeta segments. Entries here come from immuneACCESS through TCRdb and include only in-frame sequences with V and J called. Some clones fail to appear in such tables; in the studies checked, an unresolved V gene covers under half of the shortfall, and the cause of the remainder is unknown. The sample includes 140,000 to 150,000 clones, with about 80% observed a single time. In total, the top ten clones hold roughly 9.7% of the sample. Input material: PBMCs. The receptors originated from a woman aged 55 to 70 in good health and CMV-seropositive.

The table lists this clone with a count of one. The chain recombines TRBV28 with TRBJ2-7, with a possible D match to TRBD2 (6 bases). The CDR3 is 15 residues long. V was cut by 9 bases and J by 1 base, with 19 bases left in between. The germline gives CDR1 MDHEN, CDR2 SYDVKM. Here the CDR3 DNA reads TGTGCCAGTCGGCTCGGAGGAGGGAAGTCCTACGAGCAGTACTTC. It is translated as CASRLGGGKSYEQYF.

The V call is TRBV6-6, the J call TRBJ2-7, with 10 bases matching TRBD2. The J segment lost 4 bases and the V segment lost 6 bases, leaving 12 bases of the junction unmatched. The CDR3 covers 16 residues. Germline assignment: CDR1 MNHNY and CDR2 SVGAGI (reference sequence). The CDR3: CASSQPGAGGRYEQYF. The CDR3 DNA follows: TGTGCCAGCAGCCAACCGGGAGCGGGAGGGCGTTACGAGCAGTACTTC.

This rearrangement joins TRBV5-4 to TRBJ2-7; D perhaps matches TRBD2 (5 bases). The length of the CDR3 is 14 residues. With 6 bases removed from V and 2 bases from J, the gap between germline ends came to 15 bases. Germline CDR1 is SGHNT and CDR2 is YYREEE (reference sequence). The CDR3 nucleotides are TGTGCCAGCAAGACGGCGGGCGCTACCTACGAGCAGTACTTC. It codes for CASKTAGATYEQYF.

On this clone: A read error may account for a junction end that differs from germline. This chain links TRBV28 with TRBJ2-2; a weak D match, TRBD2 (5 bases). Germline values: CDR1 MDHEN, CDR2 SYDVKM. The CDR3 is made up of 16 amino acids. CDR3 in DNA: TGTGCCAGCAGTTTCTGGGCTAGAGCGAACACCGGGGAGCTATTTTTT. Protein: CASSFWARANTGELFF.

CDR3: CASSQSTGSPQHF. CDR3 nucleotide sequence: TGTGCCAGCAGTCAGTCGACTGGGTCGCCCCAGCATTTT. The gene calls are TRBV7-6 and TRBJ1-5; D gene uncertain. Germline values: CDR1 SGHVS, CDR2 FNYEAQ. Between the trimmed V and J ends, which lost 6 bases and 9 bases, there was a span of 15 bases. This CDR3 is built from 13 residues. Full variable domain (remainder filled in from reference TRBV7-6 and TRBJ1-5): GAGVSQSPRYKVTKRGQDVALRCDPISGHVSLYWYRQALGQGPEFLTYFNYEAQQDKSGLPNDRFSAERPEGSISTLTIQRTEQRDSAMYRCASSQSTGSPQHFGDGTRLSIL.